The 9 T cell receptor beta chains reported below all come from one sample, sequenced in a study of tumor-infiltrating lymphocytes in primary liver carcinoma. Joint extraction of RNA and DNA used about 17-31 mg of bulk tissue that was unsorted. Reverse transcription of approximately 500 ng total RNA with a constant-region primer produced TCR beta cDNA. ARM-PCR, slightly modified, supplied the TCR beta libraries through three nested multiplex PCR rounds. Both of the initial two PCR rounds ran for roughly 11 cycles and employed TRBV1-TRBV30 forward primers alongside a C-beta reverse primer. Using its own MiXCR run on the multiplex PCR reads, TCRdb lists one record per CDR3 protein. The sample consists of approximately 100,000 distinct CDR3 sequences, more than 65% of them appearing once. The material sequenced was liver tumor tissue from sampling region 2. The subset here: tumor region T2, inferior pole. Every receptor here comes from a woman aged 55-70 years with primary liver carcinoma and hepatitis B virus infection.

This clonotype was found once. The junction and the germline gene differ at one end; a read error may be behind it. The chain couples TRBV20-1 to TRBJ1-2; D is possibly TRBD1 (5 bases). This CDR3 contains 14 residues. Germline V gene lookup returns CDR1 DFQATT and CDR2 SNEGSKA (reference sequence). CDR3 in DNA: TGCAGTGCTAGGAAGATCCAGGGAAACTATGGCTACATCTTC. The encoded protein is CSARKIQGNYGYIF.

This clonotype was detected only once. The junction and the germline gene differ at one end; a read error may be behind it. The chain has TRBV11-3 and TRBJ2-2; D gene ambiguous. Per germline, CDR1 SGHNT and CDR2 YENEEA. CDR3 size: 15 residues. CDR3 in amino acids: CASSSPQGPTGELCF. CDR3 bases: TGTGCCAGCAGCTCTCCGCAAGGACCGACCGGAGAGCTGTGTTTT.

The CDR3 DNA sequence: TGTGCCAGCAGCCTGGATACGACAGGAATCTATCGCTGCACCTTC. It yields the protein CASSLDTTGIYRCTF. The chain combines TRBV11-2 with TRBJ1-2; maybe TRBD1 (6 bases). The ends were cut back, 5 bases at V and 13 bases at J, with 26 bases in the middle. CDR1 is SGHAT and CDR2 is FQNNGV in the germline V gene. The CDR3 is 15 residues long.

This chain joins TRBV11-3 and TRBJ2-1; 7 nucleotides line up with TRBD2. The CDR3 consists of 15 residues. The V and J ends lost 1 base and 9 bases, in that order; junction bases with no gene match: 9. Germline V lookup: CDR1 SGHNT, CDR2 YENEEA. CDR3 sequence (DNA): TGTGCCAGCAGCTTAGGGACCAGCGGGAATCGTGAGCAGTTCTTC. It encodes CASSLGTSGNREQFF. Drawing the rest from reference TRBV11-3 and TRBJ2-1, the complete variable domain is EAGVVQSPRYKIIEKKQPVAFWCNPISGHNTLYWYLQNLGQGPELLIRYENEEAVDDSQLPKDRFSAERLKGVDSTLKIQPAELGDSAVYLCASSLGTSGNREQFFGPGTRLTVL.

As regards this clonotype: A much larger clonotype is one base distant, so this may be a read error. The conserved final phenylalanine or tryptophan is absent from the CDR3, which likely points to a read error. The chain recombines TRBV11-3 with TRBJ2-7; 10 positions agree with TRBD2. J lost 7 bases, V lost 6 bases, and 12 bases had no gene match. The CDR3 is 15 residues long. Per germline, CDR1 SGHNT and CDR2 YENEEA. The CDR3 is CASSYTASGSHEQYL. CDR3 DNA: TGTGCCAGCAGTTACACCGCTAGCGGGAGTCATGAGCAGTACTTA.

This clonotype was observed a handful of times. This is likely a read error, given that the CDR3 carries no conserved phenylalanine or tryptophan at its end. The chain employs TRBV11-2 and TRBJ2-2; D call uncertain. CDR1 is SGHAT and CDR2 is FQNNGV in the germline V gene. The CDR3 runs to 13 residues. CDR3 region: CASGLDTWGELFL. The CDR3 nucleotides are TGTGCCAGCGGCTTAGACACGTGGGGGGAGCTGTTTTTG.

Details on this clonotype: A much larger clone differs by one base, so this may be a read error. The chain employs TRBV5-1 and TRBJ1-2, with 7 positions matching TRBD1. Germline CDR1 SGHRS, CDR2 YFSETQ. The CDR3 has 18 residues. The CDR3 DNA reads TGCGCCAGCAGTCCGAATCCAGGGGGGACGAATCTTAACTATTGCTACACCTTC. This translates into CASSPNPGGTNLNYCYTF.

The table lists this clonotype with a count of one. V usage is TRBV10-3 and J usage is TRBJ1-5; D is possibly TRBD2 (7 bases). The end of the DNA is better explained by TRBJ2-3, so the J call may be wrong. In germline, CDR1 is ENHRY, CDR2 SYGVKD. The CDR3 has 14 residues. The DNA of the CDR3 is TGTGCCATCAGTGACGGGGAGGGGGGGCGGCCCCAGTATTTT. Residues: CAISDGEGGRPQYF.

In the case of this clonotype: Compared with germline, one end of the junction differs, possibly owing to a read error. The rearrangement joins TRBV5-5 to TRBJ1-1; D unclear. CDR3 length: 13 amino acids. CDR1 is SGHKS and CDR2 is YYEKEE in the germline V gene (reference sequence). The DNA for the CDR3 is TGTGCCAGCAGTCGGGAGTTCAACAGTGAAGCTTTCTTT. Protein sequence: CASSREFNSEAFF.